This passage covers 3 T cell receptor beta chains from one sample sequenced in a study of naive and memory T cell subsets. Regarding the study as a whole: A few larger clonotypes appeared in naive repertoires, especially CD8, possibly memory cells re-expressing CD45RA.

The beta constant-region primer was an equimolar mix of two oligonucleotides covering TRBC1 and TRBC2. The ligated cDNA underwent four PCR rounds using SP2 and nested alpha and beta constant-region primers. Using its own MiXCR run on the UMI-ligation and nested PCR reads, TCRdb lists one record per CDR3 protein. Among over 110,000 distinct CDR3 sequences listed, about 20% were seen once. These TCRs are of unknown antigen specificity. The sequenced sample consisted of naive CD8+ T cells from blood. These receptors were collected from a human donor in good health.

This clonotype was detected a few times. V is TRBV12-3 or TRBV12-4 and J is TRBJ2-3; D unclear. The V and J ends lost 7 bases and 4 bases respectively, with 21 bases between them. This CDR3 is 16 amino acids long. DNA of the CDR3: TGTGCCAGCACTCAGGACCCCCGCACAGAGGCAGATACGCAGTATTTT. Translating gives CASTQDPRTEADTQYF.

The gene calls are TRBV29-1 and TRBJ1-1; the D gene is possibly TRBD1 (6 bases). The CDR3 consists of 12 residues. From germline, CDR1 is SQVTM and CDR2 ANQGSEA. Trimming took 7 bases from V and 8 from J, leaving 17 bases between them. For the CDR3, the DNA is TGCAGCGGAATTACAGGGCAGGACGAAGCTTTCTTT. It is translated as CSGITGQDEAFF.

V and J are TRBV7-9 and TRBJ1-5; no reliable D call. Trimming cost V 1 base and J 1 base, with 5 bases left between them. The CDR3 is 14 residues long. Germline V gene lookup returns CDR1 SEHNR and CDR2 FQNEAQ (reference sequence). The CDR3 is CASSLENSNQPQHF. The DNA for the CDR3 is TGTGCCAGCAGCTTAGAAAACAGCAATCAGCCCCAGCATTTT. The full variable domain, with the rest looked up from reference TRBV7-9 and TRBJ1-5, is DTGVSQNPRHKITKRGQNVTFRCDPISEHNRLYWYRQTLGQGPEFLTYFQNEAQLEKSRLLSDRFSAERPKGSFSTLEIQRTEQGDSAMYLCASSLENSNQPQHFGDGTRLSIL.